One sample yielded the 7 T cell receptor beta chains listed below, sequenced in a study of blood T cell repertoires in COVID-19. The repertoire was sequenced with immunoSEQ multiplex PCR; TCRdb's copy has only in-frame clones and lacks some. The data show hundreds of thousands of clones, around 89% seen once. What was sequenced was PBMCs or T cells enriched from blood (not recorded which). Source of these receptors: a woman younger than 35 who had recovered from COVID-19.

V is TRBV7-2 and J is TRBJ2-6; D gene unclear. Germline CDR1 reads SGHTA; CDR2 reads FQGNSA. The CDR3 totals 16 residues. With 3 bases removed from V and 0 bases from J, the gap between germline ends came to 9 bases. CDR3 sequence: CASSLPGFSGANVLTF. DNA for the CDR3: TGTGCCAGCAGCTTGCCAGGCTTCTCTGGGGCCAACGTCCTGACTTTC.

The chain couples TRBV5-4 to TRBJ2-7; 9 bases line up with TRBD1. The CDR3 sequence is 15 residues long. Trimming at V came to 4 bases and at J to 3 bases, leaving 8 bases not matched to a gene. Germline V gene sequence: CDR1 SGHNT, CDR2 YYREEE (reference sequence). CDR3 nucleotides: TGTGCCAGCAGCCTTCAGGGACAGGGCATCTACGAGCAGTACTTC. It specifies CASSLQGQGIYEQYF.

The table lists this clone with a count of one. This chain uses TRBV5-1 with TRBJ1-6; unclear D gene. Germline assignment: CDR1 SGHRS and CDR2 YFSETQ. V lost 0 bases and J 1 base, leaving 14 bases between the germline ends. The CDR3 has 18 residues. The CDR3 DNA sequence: TGCGCCAGCAGCTTGGCCCGGGGTCCGGGGTCCTATAATTCACCCCTCCACTTT. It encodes CASSLARGPGSYNSPLHF.

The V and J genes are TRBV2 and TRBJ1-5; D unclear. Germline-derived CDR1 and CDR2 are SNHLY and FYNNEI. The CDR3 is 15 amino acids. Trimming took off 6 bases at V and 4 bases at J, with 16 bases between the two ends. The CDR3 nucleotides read TGTGCCAGCAGGGACGGGGTGGCCCTTAATCAGCCCCAGCATTTT. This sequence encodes CASRDGVALNQPQHF.

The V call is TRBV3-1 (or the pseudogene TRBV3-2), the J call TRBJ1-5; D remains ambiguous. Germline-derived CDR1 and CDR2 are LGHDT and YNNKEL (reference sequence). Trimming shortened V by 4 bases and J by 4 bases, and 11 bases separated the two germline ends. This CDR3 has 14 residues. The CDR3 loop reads CASSLAGRNQPQHF. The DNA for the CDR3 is TGTGCCAGCAGCCTCGCGGGTAGGAATCAGCCCCAGCATTTT.

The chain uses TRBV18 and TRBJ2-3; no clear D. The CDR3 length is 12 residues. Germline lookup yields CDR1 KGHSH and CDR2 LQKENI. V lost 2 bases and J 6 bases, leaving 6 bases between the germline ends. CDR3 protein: CASSPNGDTQYF. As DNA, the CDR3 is TGTGCCAGCTCACCAAACGGGGATACGCAGTATTTT.

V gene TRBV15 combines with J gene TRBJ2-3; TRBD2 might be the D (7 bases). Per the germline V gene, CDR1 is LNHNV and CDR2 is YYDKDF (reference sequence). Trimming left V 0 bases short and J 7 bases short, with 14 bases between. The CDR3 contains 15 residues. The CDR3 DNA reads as TGTGCCACCAGCAGAGAAGGAGGGGGGGCTAATACGCAGTATTTT. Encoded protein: CATSREGGGANTQYF.